Listed below are T cell receptor beta chains from one sample, sequenced in a study of blood T cell repertoires in COVID-19. Method: immunoSEQ multiplex PCR; TCRdb's copy keeps in-frame clones and lacks some. The repertoire includes some 490,000 clones, 80% to 90% of them detected once, and about 3% sits in the top ten. What was sequenced was peripheral blood. Receptors were obtained from a human donor in a cohort sampled during active COVID-19. CDR3s include the opening cysteine and the closing phenylalanine or tryptophan. Each record gives: J gene, D gene, V gene, clone size, CDR3 protein, CDR3 DNA. D genes are given only for firm matches. A clone size is listed for some rows: how often the clone was seen (once, few, many), or a class if it is expanded.

J gene: TRBJ2-7
D gene: NA
V gene: TRBV28
clone size: NA
CDR3 protein: CASSLFRGPGHEQYF
CDR3 DNA: TGTGCCAGCAGTTTATTTCGGGGTCCCGGCCACGAGCAGTACTTC

J gene: TRBJ2-1
D gene: NA
V gene: TRBV9
clone size: NA
CDR3 protein: CASSVGGSRRNEQFF
CDR3 DNA: TGTGCCAGCAGCGTAGGAGGGAGCAGGAGAAATGAGCAGTTCTTC

J gene: TRBJ1-5
D gene: NA
V gene: TRBV5-1
clone size: NA
CDR3 protein: CASSLASGGNQPQHF
CDR3 DNA: TGCGCCAGCAGCTTGGCCAGCGGGGGGAATCAGCCCCAGCATTTT

J gene: TRBJ1-4
D gene: TRBD1
V gene: TRBV11-2
clone size: once
CDR3 protein: CASSLFNRGREKLFF
CDR3 DNA: TGTGCCAGCAGCTTATTTAACAGGGGGAGGGAAAAACTGTTTTTT

J gene: TRBJ1-5
D gene: TRBD1
V gene: TRBV27
clone size: NA
CDR3 protein: CASTPGVGQGPNQPQHF
CDR3 DNA: TGTGCCAGCACCCCCGGGGTGGGACAGGGCCCCAATCAGCCCCAGCATTTT

J gene: TRBJ2-7
D gene: TRBD2
V gene: TRBV7-9
clone size: once
CDR3 protein: CASSLGGSVVEQYF
CDR3 DNA: TGTGCCAGCAGCTTAGGCGGGAGTGTAGTCGAGCAGTACTTC

J gene: TRBJ2-5
D gene: NA
V gene: TRBV9
clone size: few
CDR3 protein: CASSYPGSETQYF
CDR3 DNA: TGTGCCAGCAGCTACCCGGGGAGCGAGACCCAGTACTTC

J gene: TRBJ1-2
D gene: NA
V gene: TRBV7-9
clone size: NA
CDR3 protein: CASSILSYPGSYGYTF
CDR3 DNA: TGTGCCAGCAGCATCCTCTCCTACCCTGGGAGCTATGGCTACACCTTC

J gene: TRBJ2-1
D gene: NA
V gene: TRBV19
clone size: NA
CDR3 protein: CASTPGRGPGEQFF
CDR3 DNA: TGTGCCAGTACCCCAGGTCGTGGGCCCGGTGAGCAGTTCTTC

J gene: TRBJ2-7
D gene: NA
V gene: TRBV19
clone size: NA
CDR3 protein: CASSIDRTGLTYEQYF
CDR3 DNA: TGTGCCAGTAGTATAGATCGGACGGGACTCACCTACGAGCAGTACTTC

J gene: TRBJ2-5
D gene: NA
V gene: TRBV24-1
clone size: NA
CDR3 protein: CATSAPGGETQYF
CDR3 DNA: TGTGCCACCAGTGCCCCGGGTGGGGAGACCCAGTACTTC

J gene: TRBJ1-2
D gene: NA
V gene: TRBV2
clone size: NA
CDR3 protein: CASSLGGNYGYTF
CDR3 DNA: TGTGCCAGCAGTTTGGGAGGGAACTATGGCTACACCTTC

J gene: TRBJ1-5
D gene: NA
V gene: TRBV28
clone size: once
CDR3 protein: CASSSGQAVQPQHF
CDR3 DNA: TGTGCCAGCAGTTCAGGGCAAGCAGTCCAGCCCCAGCATTTT

J gene: TRBJ1-1
D gene: NA
V gene: TRBV30
clone size: NA
CDR3 protein: CACYRVGGNTEAFF
CDR3 DNA: TGTGCCTGTTATCGAGTCGGAGGGAACACTGAAGCTTTCTTT

J gene: TRBJ1-3
D gene: TRBD1
V gene: TRBV5-8
clone size: NA
CDR3 protein: CASSWVRGPGNTIYF
CDR3 DNA: TGTGCCAGCAGCTGGGTGAGGGGGCCTGGAAACACCATATATTTT

J gene: TRBJ2-1
D gene: TRBD2
V gene: TRBV3-1/TRBV3-2
clone size: NA
CDR3 protein: CASSQPWLAGEIHEQFF
CDR3 DNA: TGTGCCAGCAGCCAACCTTGGCTAGCGGGAGAGATACATGAGCAGTTCTTC

J gene: TRBJ2-6
D gene: TRBD1
V gene: TRBV5-1
clone size: NA
CDR3 protein: CASSATGSGANVLTF
CDR3 DNA: TGCGCCAGCAGCGCGACAGGGTCTGGGGCCAACGTCCTGACTTTC

J gene: TRBJ2-7
D gene: NA
V gene: TRBV7-8
clone size: NA
CDR3 protein: CASSLWDTEYEQYF
CDR3 DNA: TGTGCCAGCAGCTTATGGGACACCGAGTACGAGCAGTACTTC

J gene: TRBJ2-7
D gene: TRBD1
V gene: TRBV5-4
clone size: NA
CDR3 protein: CASTLDRVTEQYF
CDR3 DNA: TGTGCCAGCACCCTGGACAGGGTAACCGAGCAGTACTTC

J gene: TRBJ2-2
D gene: NA
V gene: TRBV9
clone size: NA
CDR3 protein: CASSVEGEVGELFF
CDR3 DNA: TGTGCCAGCAGCGTAGAGGGGGAAGTCGGGGAGCTGTTTTTT

J gene: TRBJ2-2
D gene: TRBD2
V gene: TRBV5-4
clone size: NA
CDR3 protein: CASSLEGGRAFFGELFF
CDR3 DNA: TGTGCCAGCAGCTTGGAGGGCGGGAGGGCCTTTTTCGGGGAGCTGTTTTTT

J gene: TRBJ2-3
D gene: NA
V gene: TRBV4-1
clone size: NA
CDR3 protein: CASSHGSEDTQYF
CDR3 DNA: TGCGCCAGCAGCCATGGTAGCGAGGATACGCAGTATTTT

J gene: TRBJ1-1
D gene: NA
V gene: TRBV5-6
clone size: NA
CDR3 protein: CASSLTTYTEAFF
CDR3 DNA: TGTGCCAGCAGCTTGACTACCTACACTGAAGCTTTCTTT

J gene: TRBJ2-7
D gene: NA
V gene: TRBV28
clone size: NA
CDR3 protein: CASSLWSRGGASSYEQYF
CDR3 DNA: TGTGCCAGCAGTTTATGGTCCCGAGGGGGGGCATCCTCCTACGAGCAGTACTTC

J gene: TRBJ1-1
D gene: NA
V gene: TRBV27
clone size: once
CDR3 protein: CASSLFLGGTRGTEAFF
CDR3 DNA: TGTGCCAGCAGTTTATTTCTAGGAGGGACGAGGGGAACTGAAGCTTTCTTT

J gene: TRBJ2-7
D gene: TRBD1
V gene: TRBV9
clone size: NA
CDR3 protein: CASSVATGGQGDEQYF
CDR3 DNA: TGTGCCAGCAGCGTAGCTACTGGGGGACAGGGCGACGAGCAGTACTTC

J gene: TRBJ2-2
D gene: NA
V gene: TRBV25-1
clone size: NA
CDR3 protein: CASSDWAGGGELFF
CDR3 DNA: TGTGCCAGCTCCGATTGGGCTGGTGGCGGGGAGCTGTTTTTT

J gene: TRBJ2-3
D gene: NA
V gene: TRBV3-1/TRBV3-2
clone size: once
CDR3 protein: CASSLSGAGSTDTQYF
CDR3 DNA: TGTGCCAGCAGCCTCTCGGGCGCGGGCAGCACAGATACGCAGTATTTT

J gene: TRBJ1-1
D gene: NA
V gene: TRBV5-1
clone size: NA
CDR3 protein: CASSLGVKGGYTEAFF
CDR3 DNA: TGCGCCAGCAGCTTGGGAGTCAAGGGAGGATACACTGAAGCTTTCTTT

J gene: TRBJ1-4
D gene: NA
V gene: TRBV28
clone size: NA
CDR3 protein: CASSLPGNYEKLFF
CDR3 DNA: TGTGCCAGCAGTTTACCGGGAAATTATGAAAAACTGTTTTTT

J gene: TRBJ1-2
D gene: NA
V gene: TRBV19
clone size: NA
CDR3 protein: CASLGTTDGYTF
CDR3 DNA: TGTGCCAGTCTCGGGACAACTGATGGCTACACCTTC

J gene: TRBJ1-2
D gene: NA
V gene: TRBV21-1
clone size: NA
CDR3 protein: CASSKWGREGDPDYGYTF
CDR3 DNA: TGTGCCAGCAGCAAATGGGGACGAGAGGGGGACCCTGACTATGGCTACACCTTC

J gene: TRBJ2-7
D gene: NA
V gene: TRBV4-2
clone size: NA
CDR3 protein: CASSPFGGVRGEYEQYF
CDR3 DNA: TGTGCCAGCAGCCCTTTTGGAGGGGTGAGGGGCGAATACGAGCAGTACTTC

J gene: TRBJ1-1
D gene: TRBD1
V gene: TRBV6-6
clone size: NA
CDR3 protein: CASNRDRGLRGEAFF
CDR3 DNA: TGTGCCAGCAATCGGGACAGGGGCTTGCGGGGTGAAGCTTTCTTT

J gene: TRBJ2-2
D gene: TRBD2
V gene: TRBV28
clone size: once
CDR3 protein: CASSLELGGRTGELFF
CDR3 DNA: TGTGCCAGCAGTTTAGAGCTAGGCGGGAGGACCGGGGAGCTGTTTTTT

J gene: TRBJ2-3
D gene: TRBD1
V gene: TRBV5-8
clone size: NA
CDR3 protein: CASSTGTAASTDTQYF
CDR3 DNA: TGTGCCAGCAGCACCGGGACAGCCGCTAGCACAGATACGCAGTATTTT

J gene: TRBJ1-2
D gene: NA
V gene: TRBV28
clone size: NA
CDR3 protein: CATQDSGYGYTF
CDR3 DNA: TGTGCCACGCAGGACAGTGGCTATGGCTACACCTTC

J gene: TRBJ2-3
D gene: TRBD2
V gene: TRBV4-2
clone size: NA
CDR3 protein: CASSQEEGTSGRGDTDTQYF
CDR3 DNA: TGTGCCAGCAGCCAAGAAGAGGGGACGAGCGGGAGGGGCGACACAGATACGCAGTATTTT

J gene: TRBJ2-5
D gene: TRBD2
V gene: TRBV7-2
clone size: NA
CDR3 protein: CASSGTSGRFLQETQYF
CDR3 DNA: TGTGCCAGCAGCGGAACTAGCGGGAGATTCCTGCAAGAGACCCAGTACTTC

J gene: TRBJ2-7
D gene: TRBD1
V gene: TRBV2
clone size: NA
CDR3 protein: CASIRQGLYEQYF
CDR3 DNA: TGTGCCAGCATAAGACAGGGGCTCTACGAGCAGTACTTC

J gene: TRBJ2-7
D gene: NA
V gene: TRBV19
clone size: NA
CDR3 protein: CASSIPGDEQYF
CDR3 DNA: TGTGCCAGTAGTATCCCAGGGGACGAGCAGTACTTC

J gene: TRBJ1-2
D gene: NA
V gene: TRBV27
clone size: NA
CDR3 protein: CASRSRGSVSNYGYTF
CDR3 DNA: TGTGCCAGCAGATCCCGCGGTTCAGTATCGAACTATGGCTACACCTTC

J gene: TRBJ2-7
D gene: TRBD2
V gene: TRBV10-3
clone size: NA
CDR3 protein: CAISESSAGGPYNEQYF
CDR3 DNA: TGTGCCATCAGTGAGTCTTCGGCGGGAGGGCCTTACAACGAGCAGTACTTC

J gene: TRBJ1-4
D gene: NA
V gene: TRBV2
clone size: NA
CDR3 protein: CASSGELPATNEKLFF
CDR3 DNA: TGTGCCAGCAGTGGAGAGTTGCCCGCAACTAATGAAAAACTGTTTTTT

J gene: TRBJ1-6
D gene: TRBD1
V gene: TRBV2
clone size: NA
CDR3 protein: CASSTTGEGSPLHF
CDR3 DNA: TGTGCCAGCAGTACGACAGGGGAGGGTTCACCCCTCCACTTT

J gene: TRBJ1-4
D gene: NA
V gene: TRBV10-3
clone size: NA
CDR3 protein: CAISGASGGNEKLFF
CDR3 DNA: TGTGCCATCAGTGGGGCCAGTGGAGGCAATGAAAAACTGTTTTTT

J gene: TRBJ2-7
D gene: TRBD2
V gene: TRBV7-9
clone size: few
CDR3 protein: CASSPRGAGGPSYEQYF
CDR3 DNA: TGTGCCAGCAGCCCTAGAGGGGCGGGGGGCCCATCCTACGAGCAGTACTTC

J gene: TRBJ2-1
D gene: TRBD2
V gene: TRBV5-6
clone size: NA
CDR3 protein: CASSPGVREGRWGNEQFF
CDR3 DNA: TGTGCCAGCAGCCCCGGGGTGCGGGAGGGCCGCTGGGGGAATGAGCAGTTCTTC

J gene: TRBJ1-6
D gene: TRBD1
V gene: TRBV4-1
clone size: few
CDR3 protein: CASSQGDSSLYNSPLHF
CDR3 DNA: TGCGCCAGCAGCCAAGGGGACAGCAGTCTCTATAATTCACCCCTCCACTTT

J gene: TRBJ2-7
D gene: NA
V gene: TRBV5-6
clone size: once
CDR3 protein: CASSLPGESASSYEQYF
CDR3 DNA: TGTGCCAGCAGCTTACCGGGAGAATCGGCTAGCTCCTACGAGCAGTACTTC

J gene: TRBJ1-1
D gene: TRBD1
V gene: TRBV6-5
clone size: NA
CDR3 protein: CASRDRQGTEAFF
CDR3 DNA: TGTGCCAGCAGGGACAGGCAGGGCACTGAAGCTTTCTTT

J gene: TRBJ1-3
D gene: NA
V gene: TRBV3-1/TRBV3-2
clone size: NA
CDR3 protein: CASSQPRGQTSSGNTIYF
CDR3 DNA: TGTGCCAGCAGCCAACCCCGAGGACAGACGAGCTCTGGAAACACCATATATTTT

J gene: TRBJ1-2
D gene: NA
V gene: TRBV30
clone size: NA
CDR3 protein: CAWTPSSGGYTF
CDR3 DNA: TGTGCCTGGACCCCCTCTTCGGGAGGCTACACCTTC

J gene: TRBJ2-7
D gene: TRBD2
V gene: TRBV30
clone size: NA
CDR3 protein: CAWSAGLAGVYEQYF
CDR3 DNA: TGTGCCTGGAGTGCAGGACTAGCGGGAGTCTACGAGCAGTACTTC

J gene: TRBJ1-2
D gene: NA
V gene: TRBV28
clone size: NA
CDR3 protein: CASSPLAVRSGYTF
CDR3 DNA: TGTGCCAGCAGTCCACTCGCCGTCCGATCCGGCTACACCTTC